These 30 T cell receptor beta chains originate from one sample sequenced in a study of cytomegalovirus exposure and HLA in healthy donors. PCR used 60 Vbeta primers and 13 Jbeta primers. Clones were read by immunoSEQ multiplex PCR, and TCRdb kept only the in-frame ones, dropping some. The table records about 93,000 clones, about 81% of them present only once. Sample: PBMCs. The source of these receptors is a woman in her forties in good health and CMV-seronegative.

CDR3 coding DNA: TGTGCCAGCAGCCTCGGGAATCTAGGCGATCAGCCCCAGCATTTT. This translates into CASSLGNLGDQPQHF. The gene calls are TRBV9 and TRBJ1-5; D remains ambiguous. The germline CDR1 and CDR2 sequences are SGDLS and YYNGEE. Trimming removed 4 bases from V and 5 bases from J, with 16 bases in between. This CDR3 has 15 amino acids. Supplemented by reference TRBV9 and TRBJ1-5, the full variable domain reads DSGVTQTPKHLITATGQRVTLRCSPRSGDLSVYWYQQSLDQGLQFLIQYYNGEERAKGNILERFSAQQFPDLHSELNLSSLELGDSALYFCASSLGNLGDQPQHFGDGTRLSIL.

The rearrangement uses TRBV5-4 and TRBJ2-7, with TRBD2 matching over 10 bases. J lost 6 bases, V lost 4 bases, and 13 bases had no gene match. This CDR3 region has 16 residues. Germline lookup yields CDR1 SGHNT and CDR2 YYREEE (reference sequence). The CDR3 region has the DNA TGTGCCAGCAGCCCGATCCTGGGGACTAGCGTTCCCGAGCAGTACTTC. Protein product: CASSPILGTSVPEQYF.

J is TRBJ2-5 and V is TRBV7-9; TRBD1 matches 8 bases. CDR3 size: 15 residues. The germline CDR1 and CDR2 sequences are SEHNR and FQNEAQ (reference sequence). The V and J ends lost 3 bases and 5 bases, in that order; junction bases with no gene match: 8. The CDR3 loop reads CASSLRTGLRETQYF. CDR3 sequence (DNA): TGTGCCAGCAGCTTGCGGACAGGGTTAAGGGAGACCCAGTACTTC. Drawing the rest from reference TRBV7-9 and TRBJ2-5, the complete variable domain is DTGVSQNPRHKITKRGQNVTFRCDPISEHNRLYWYRQTLGQGPEFLTYFQNEAQLEKSRLLSDRFSAERPKGSFSTLEIQRTEQGDSAMYLCASSLRTGLRETQYFGPGTRLLVL.

CDR3 DNA: TGTGCCAGTGGTACCGGGACAGGGTCCTACGAGCAGTACTTC. Amino acid sequence: CASGTGTGSYEQYF. The rearrangement links TRBV19 to TRBJ2-7; TRBD1 aligns across 9 bases. Germline V gene data show CDR1 as LNHDA and CDR2 as SQIVND (reference sequence). After removal of 8 bases from V and 1 base from J, the junction contained 6 bases not matched to a gene. CDR3 size: 14 residues.

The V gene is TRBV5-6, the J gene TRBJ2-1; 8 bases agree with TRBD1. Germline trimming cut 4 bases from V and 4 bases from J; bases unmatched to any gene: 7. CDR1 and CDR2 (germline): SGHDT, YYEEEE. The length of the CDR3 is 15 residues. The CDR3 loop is CASSPARGLYNEQFF. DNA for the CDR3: TGTGCCAGCAGCCCCGCCAGGGGGCTTTACAATGAGCAGTTCTTC.

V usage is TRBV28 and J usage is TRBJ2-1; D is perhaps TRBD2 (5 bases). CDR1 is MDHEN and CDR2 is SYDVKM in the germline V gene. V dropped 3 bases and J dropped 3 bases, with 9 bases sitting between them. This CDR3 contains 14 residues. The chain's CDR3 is CASSFPSGYNEQFF. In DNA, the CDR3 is TGTGCCAGCAGTTTCCCCAGCGGCTACAATGAGCAGTTCTTC.

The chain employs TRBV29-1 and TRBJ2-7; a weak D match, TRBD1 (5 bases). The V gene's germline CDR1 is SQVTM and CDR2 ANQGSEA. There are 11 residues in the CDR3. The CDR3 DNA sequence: TGCTCCCCGACTCAGGGAAGCGAGCAGTACTTC. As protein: CSPTQGSEQYF.

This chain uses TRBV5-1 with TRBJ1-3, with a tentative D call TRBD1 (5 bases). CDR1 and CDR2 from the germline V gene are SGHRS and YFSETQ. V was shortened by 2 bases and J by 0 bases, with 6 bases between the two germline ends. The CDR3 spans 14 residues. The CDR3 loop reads CASSLQDSGNTIYF. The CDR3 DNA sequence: TGCGCCAGCAGCTTACAGGACTCTGGAAACACCATATATTTT. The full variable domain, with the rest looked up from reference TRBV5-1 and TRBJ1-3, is KAGVTQTPRYLIKTRGQQVTLSCSPISGHRSVSWYQQTPGQGLQFLFEYFSETQRNKGNFPGRFSGRQFSNSRSEMNVSTLELGDSALYLCASSLQDSGNTIYFGEGSWLTVV.

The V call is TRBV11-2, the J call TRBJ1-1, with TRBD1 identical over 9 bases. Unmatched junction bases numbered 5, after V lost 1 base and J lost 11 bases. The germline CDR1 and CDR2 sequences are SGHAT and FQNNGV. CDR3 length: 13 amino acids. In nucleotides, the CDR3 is TGTGCCAGCAGCTTAGCGGGACAGGGCGAGGCTTTCTTT. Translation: CASSLAGQGEAFF.

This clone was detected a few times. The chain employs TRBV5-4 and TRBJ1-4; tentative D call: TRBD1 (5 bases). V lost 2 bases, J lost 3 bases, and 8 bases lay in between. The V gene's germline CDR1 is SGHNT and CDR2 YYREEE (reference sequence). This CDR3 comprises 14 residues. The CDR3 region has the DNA TGTGCCAGCAGCTTAAACAGGCCTAATGAAAAACTGTTTTTT. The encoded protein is CASSLNRPNEKLFF. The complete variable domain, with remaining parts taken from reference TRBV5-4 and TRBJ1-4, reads ETGVTQSPTHLIKTRGQQVTLRCSSQSGHNTVSWYQQALGQGPQFIFQYYREEENGRGNFPPRFSGLQFPNYSSELNVNALELDDSALYLCASSLNRPNEKLFFGSGTQLSVL.

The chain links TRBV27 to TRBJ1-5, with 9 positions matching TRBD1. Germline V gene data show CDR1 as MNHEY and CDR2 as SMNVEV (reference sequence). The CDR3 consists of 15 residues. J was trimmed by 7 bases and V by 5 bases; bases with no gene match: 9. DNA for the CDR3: TGTGCCAGCAGTCCGCGGACAGGGGTGAGACAGCCCCAGCATTTT. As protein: CASSPRTGVRQPQHF.

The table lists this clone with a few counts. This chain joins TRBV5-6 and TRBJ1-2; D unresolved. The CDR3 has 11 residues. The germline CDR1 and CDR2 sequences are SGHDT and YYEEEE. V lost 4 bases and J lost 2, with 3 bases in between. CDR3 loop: CASSQNYGYTF. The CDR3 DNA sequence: TGTGCCAGCAGCCAAAACTATGGCTACACCTTC. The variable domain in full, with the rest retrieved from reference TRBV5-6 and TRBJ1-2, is DAGVTQSPTHLIKTRGQQVTLRCSPKSGHDTVSWYQQALGQGPQFIFQYYEEEERQRGNFPDRFSGHQFPNYSSELNVNALLLGDSALYLCASSQNYGYTFGSGTRLTVV.

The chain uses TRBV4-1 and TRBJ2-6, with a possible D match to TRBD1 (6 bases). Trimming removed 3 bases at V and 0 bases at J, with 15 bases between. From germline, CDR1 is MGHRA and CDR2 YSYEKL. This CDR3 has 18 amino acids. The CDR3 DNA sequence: TGCGCCAGCAGCCAGGGGACACTGAGGGCCTCTGGGGCCAACGTCCTGACTTTC. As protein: CASSQGTLRASGANVLTF.

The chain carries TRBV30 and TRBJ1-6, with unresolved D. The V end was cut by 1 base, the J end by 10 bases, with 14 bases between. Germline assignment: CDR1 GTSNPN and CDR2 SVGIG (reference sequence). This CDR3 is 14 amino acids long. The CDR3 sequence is CAWSAGGEGSPLHF. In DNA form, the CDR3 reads TGTGCCTGGAGTGCGGGCGGGGAGGGCTCACCCCTCCACTTT.

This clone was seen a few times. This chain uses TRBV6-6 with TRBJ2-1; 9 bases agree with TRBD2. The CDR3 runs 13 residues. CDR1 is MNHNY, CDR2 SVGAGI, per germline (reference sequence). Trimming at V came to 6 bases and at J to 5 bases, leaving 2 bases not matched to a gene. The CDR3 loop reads CASSGLANNEQFF. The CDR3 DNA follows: TGTGCCAGCAGCGGACTAGCGAACAATGAGCAGTTCTTC.

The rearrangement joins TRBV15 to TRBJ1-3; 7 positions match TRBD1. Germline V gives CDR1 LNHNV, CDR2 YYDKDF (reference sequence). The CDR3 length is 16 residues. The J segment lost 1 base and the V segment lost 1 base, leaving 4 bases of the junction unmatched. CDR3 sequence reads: CATSRGDRYSGNTIYF. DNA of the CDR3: TGTGCCACCAGCAGAGGGGACAGATATTCTGGAAACACCATATATTTT. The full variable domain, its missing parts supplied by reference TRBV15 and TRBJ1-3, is DAMVIQNPRYQVTQFGKPVTLSCSQTLNHNVMYWYQQKSSQAPKLLFHYYDKDFNNEADTPDNFQSRRPNTSFCFLDIRSPGLGDTAMYLCATSRGDRYSGNTIYFGEGSWLTVV.

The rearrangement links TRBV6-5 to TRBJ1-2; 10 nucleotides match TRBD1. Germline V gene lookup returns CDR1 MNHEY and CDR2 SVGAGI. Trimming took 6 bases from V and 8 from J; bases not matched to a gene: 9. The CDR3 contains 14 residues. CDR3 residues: CASSLGTGAKGYTF. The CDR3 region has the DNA TGTGCCAGCAGCCTCGGGACAGGGGCAAAGGGCTACACCTTC.

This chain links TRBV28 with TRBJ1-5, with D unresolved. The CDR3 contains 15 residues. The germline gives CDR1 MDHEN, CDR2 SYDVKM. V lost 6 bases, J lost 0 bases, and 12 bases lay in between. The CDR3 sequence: CASRRAGYSNQPQHF. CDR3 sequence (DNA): TGTGCCAGCAGGAGGGCAGGCTATAGCAATCAGCCCCAGCATTTT. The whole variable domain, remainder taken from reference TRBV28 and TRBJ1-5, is DVKVTQSSRYLVKRTGEKVFLECVQDMDHENMFWYRQDPGLGLRLIYFSYDVKMKEKGDIPEGYSVSREKKERFSLILESASTNQTSMYLCASRRAGYSNQPQHFGDGTRLSIL.

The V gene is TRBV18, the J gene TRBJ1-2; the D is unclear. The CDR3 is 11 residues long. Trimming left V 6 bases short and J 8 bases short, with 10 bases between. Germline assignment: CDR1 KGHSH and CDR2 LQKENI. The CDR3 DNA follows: TGTGCCAGCTCCCTTGAGGCCGGCTACACCTTC. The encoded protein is CASSLEAGYTF.

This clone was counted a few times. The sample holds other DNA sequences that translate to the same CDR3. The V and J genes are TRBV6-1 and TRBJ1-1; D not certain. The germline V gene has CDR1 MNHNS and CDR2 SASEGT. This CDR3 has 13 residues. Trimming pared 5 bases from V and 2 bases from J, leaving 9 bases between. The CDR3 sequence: CASSLTGNTEAFF. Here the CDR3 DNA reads TGTGCCAGCAGTTTGACGGGTAACACTGAAGCTTTCTTT.

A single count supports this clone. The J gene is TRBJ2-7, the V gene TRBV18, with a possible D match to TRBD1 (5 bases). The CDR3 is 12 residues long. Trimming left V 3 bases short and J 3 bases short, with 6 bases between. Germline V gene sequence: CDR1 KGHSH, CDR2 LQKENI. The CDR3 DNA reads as TGTGCCAGCTCACCCGACAGCTACGAGCAGTACTTC. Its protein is CASSPDSYEQYF.

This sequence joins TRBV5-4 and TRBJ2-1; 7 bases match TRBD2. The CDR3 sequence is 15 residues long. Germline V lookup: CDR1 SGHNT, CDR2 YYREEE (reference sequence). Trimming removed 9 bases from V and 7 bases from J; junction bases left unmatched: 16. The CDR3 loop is CATAGRERSGNEQFF. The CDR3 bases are TGTGCCACCGCGGGGAGGGAGAGATCTGGAAATGAGCAGTTCTTC. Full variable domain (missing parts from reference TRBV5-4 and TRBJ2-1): ETGVTQSPTHLIKTRGQQVTLRCSSQSGHNTVSWYQQALGQGPQFIFQYYREEENGRGNFPPRFSGLQFPNYSSELNVNALELDDSALYLCATAGRERSGNEQFFGPGTRLTVL.

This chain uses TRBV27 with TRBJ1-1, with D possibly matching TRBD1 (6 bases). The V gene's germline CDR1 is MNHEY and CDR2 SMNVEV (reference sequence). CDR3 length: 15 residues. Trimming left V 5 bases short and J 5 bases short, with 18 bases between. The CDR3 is CASSPGTNLGTEAFF. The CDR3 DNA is TGTGCCAGCAGTCCAGGGACAAACCTTGGGACTGAAGCTTTCTTT.

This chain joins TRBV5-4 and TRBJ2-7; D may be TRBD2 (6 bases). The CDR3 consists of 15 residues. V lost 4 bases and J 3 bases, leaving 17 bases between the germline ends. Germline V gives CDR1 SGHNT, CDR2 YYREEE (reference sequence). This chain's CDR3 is CASSPSGLPIYEQYF. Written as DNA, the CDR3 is TGTGCCAGCAGCCCCTCGGGACTTCCGATCTACGAGCAGTACTTC.

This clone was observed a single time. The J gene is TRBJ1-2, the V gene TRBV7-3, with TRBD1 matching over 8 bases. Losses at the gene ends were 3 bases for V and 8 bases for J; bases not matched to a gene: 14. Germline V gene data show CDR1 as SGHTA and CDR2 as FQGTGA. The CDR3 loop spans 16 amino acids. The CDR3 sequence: CASSFSSGTGEKGYTF. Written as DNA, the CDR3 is TGTGCCAGCAGCTTTTCGTCGGGGACAGGCGAAAAAGGCTACACCTTC.

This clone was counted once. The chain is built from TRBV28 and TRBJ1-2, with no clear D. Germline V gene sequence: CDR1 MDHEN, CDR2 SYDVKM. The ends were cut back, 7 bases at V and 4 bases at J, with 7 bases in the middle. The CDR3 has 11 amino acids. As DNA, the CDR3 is TGTGCCAGCACCAAGCTCTATGGCTACACCTTC. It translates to CASTKLYGYTF.

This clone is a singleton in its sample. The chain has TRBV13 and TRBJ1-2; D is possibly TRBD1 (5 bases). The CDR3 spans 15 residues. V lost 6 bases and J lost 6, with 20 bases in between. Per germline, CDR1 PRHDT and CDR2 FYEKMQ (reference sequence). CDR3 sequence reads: CASREGGGRTNGYTF. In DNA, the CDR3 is TGTGCCAGCAGAGAAGGCGGGGGAAGGACGAATGGCTACACCTTC.

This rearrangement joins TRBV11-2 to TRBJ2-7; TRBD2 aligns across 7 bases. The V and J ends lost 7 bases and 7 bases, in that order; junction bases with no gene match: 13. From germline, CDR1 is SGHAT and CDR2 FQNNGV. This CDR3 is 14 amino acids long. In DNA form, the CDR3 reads TGTGCCAGCACCTTTCTAGCGTGGCGGGGGGAGCAGTACTTC. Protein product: CASTFLAWRGEQYF.

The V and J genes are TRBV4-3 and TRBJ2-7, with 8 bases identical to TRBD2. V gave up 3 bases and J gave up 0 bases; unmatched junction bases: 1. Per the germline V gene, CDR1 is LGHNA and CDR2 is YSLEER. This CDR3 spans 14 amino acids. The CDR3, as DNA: TGCGCCAGCAGCCAGCTAGCGGGCTCCTACGAGCAGTACTTC. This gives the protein CASSQLAGSYEQYF.

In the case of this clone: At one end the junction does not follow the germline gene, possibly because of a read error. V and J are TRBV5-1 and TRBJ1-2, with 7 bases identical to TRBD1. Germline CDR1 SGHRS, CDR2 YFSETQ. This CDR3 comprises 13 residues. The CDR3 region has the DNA TGCGCCAGCAGCTTGGGGGACAGTAGGGAAATTTTCTTC. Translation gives CASSLGDSREIFF.